This T cell receptor beta chain is from a study of cytomegalovirus exposure and HLA in healthy donors. Background on the study: Researchers previously reported finding 117 million unique TCR beta sequences from about 179 million T cells. Approximately 80 million unique TCRs from HLA-typed donors were held in an early data release. Findings and limits, study-wide: Association with HLA alleles at 0.05 false discovery rate was found for 15,000 to 20,000 TCR beta sequences in a later analysis.

Germline V lookup: CDR1 MDHEN, CDR2 SYDVKM. J lost 4 bases, V lost 4 bases, and 3 bases had no gene match. This CDR3 has 14 amino acids. Vbeta (60) and Jbeta (13) primers were used in the PCR. Assay used: immunoSEQ multiplex PCR; TCRdb lists only in-frame clones, some missing. The sample lists roughly 300,000 clones, just over 85% occurring once. About this clone itself: The antigen is unknown.

The chain uses TRBV28 and TRBJ1-5; 8 nucleotides match TRBD1. The sequence came from a man aged 40-50 years in good health and CMV-seropositive. Source material: PBMCs. The CDR3 coding sequence is TGTGCCAGCAGTTCTAGGACAGGGAATCAGCCCCAGCATTTT. It specifies CASSSRTGNQPQHF.